This T cell receptor (beta chain) is drawn from a study of brain T cells in children with intractable seizures. Only cases whose brain tissue showed the highest T cell transcript signatures were sequenced. Sequenced by immunoSEQ multiplex PCR; TCRdb stores in-frame clones only, minus some. The data contain 60,000 to 85,000 clones, roughly 91% of them singletons. Of note for this clone: What it binds is not known.

Study findings and constraints: Pre-surgery blood may have been undersampled, hiding some clones. Only CDR3 sequence similarity suggested viral specificity, without known HCMV serostatus.

V lost 0 bases and J lost 0, with 12 bases in between. CDR3 length: 17 residues. This receptor was obtained from a boy under two years old with tuberous sclerosis and intractable seizures. This rearrangement joins TRBV23-1 to TRBJ1-5; D not resolved. TRBV23-1 carries the ORF label, with uncertain function. Sequenced material: peripheral blood, taken at surgery. The CDR3 here is CASSQSDNLYSNQPQHF. As DNA, the CDR3 is TGCGCCAGCAGTCAATCCGACAACCTCTATAGCAATCAGCCCCAGCATTTT.